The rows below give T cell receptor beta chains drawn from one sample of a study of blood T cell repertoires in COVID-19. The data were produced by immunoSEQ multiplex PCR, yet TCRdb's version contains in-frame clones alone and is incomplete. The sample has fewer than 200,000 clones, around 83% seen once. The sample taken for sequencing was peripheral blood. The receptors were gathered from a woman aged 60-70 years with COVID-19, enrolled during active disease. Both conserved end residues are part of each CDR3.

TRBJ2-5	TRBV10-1	CASSESRLAGAETQYF
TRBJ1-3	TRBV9	CASSVGDRRFSGNTIYF
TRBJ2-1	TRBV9	CASSPSPRRIYNEQFF
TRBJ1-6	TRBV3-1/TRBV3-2	CASSLGTVNSPLHF
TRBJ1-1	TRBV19	CASSLQGETEAFF
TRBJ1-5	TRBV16	CASSPRGREAQPQHF
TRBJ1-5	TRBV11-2	CASSLAPRTGPHQPQHF
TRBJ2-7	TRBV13	CASSLRTSGLNEQYF
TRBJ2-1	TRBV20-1	CSASRGNGNEQFF
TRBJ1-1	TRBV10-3	CAISEEDGNTEAFF
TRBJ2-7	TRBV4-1	CASSHTGGLLYEQYF
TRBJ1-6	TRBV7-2	CASSLTLNNSPLHF
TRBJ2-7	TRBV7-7	CASSPQEGRAYEQYF
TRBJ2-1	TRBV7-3	CASSQSSGRRGNEQFF
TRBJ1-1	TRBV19	CASNRDHTEAFF
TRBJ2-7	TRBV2	CASRDRDTPMAYEQYF
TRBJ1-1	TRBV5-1	CASSLARHTEAFF
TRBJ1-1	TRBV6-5	CASSRFQGQPEAFF
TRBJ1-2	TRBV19	CASEGTGEANYGYTF
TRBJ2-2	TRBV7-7	CASREDTGELFF
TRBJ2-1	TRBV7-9	CASSLEHNEQFF
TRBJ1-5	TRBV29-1	CSVETGGSNQPQHF
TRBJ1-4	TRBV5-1	CASSSGTASEKLFF
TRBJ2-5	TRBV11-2	CASSLGASRQETQYF
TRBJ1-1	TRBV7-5	CARSLAVQGPNGVNTEAFF
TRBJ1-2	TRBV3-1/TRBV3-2	CASSQTVSRLLYGYTF
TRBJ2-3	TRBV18	CASSPTGAGTDTQYF
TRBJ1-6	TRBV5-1	CASSLGQGAVPLHF
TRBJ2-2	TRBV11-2	CASSPFASRLNTGELFF
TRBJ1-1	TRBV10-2	CASSVEANTEAFF
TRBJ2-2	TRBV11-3	CASSLDRGANTGELFF
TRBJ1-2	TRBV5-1	CASSPPGEGYTF
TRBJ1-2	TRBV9	CASSVSGHNYGYTF
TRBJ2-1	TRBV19	CASSIDTSGTYNEQFF
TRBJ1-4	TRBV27	CASSPETGGHEKLFF
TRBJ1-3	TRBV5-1	CASSLQGSGNTIYF
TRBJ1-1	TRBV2	CASSEEVGNTEAFF
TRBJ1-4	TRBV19	CASSNRDLNEKLFF
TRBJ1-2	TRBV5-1	CASSVGTGRNDGYTF